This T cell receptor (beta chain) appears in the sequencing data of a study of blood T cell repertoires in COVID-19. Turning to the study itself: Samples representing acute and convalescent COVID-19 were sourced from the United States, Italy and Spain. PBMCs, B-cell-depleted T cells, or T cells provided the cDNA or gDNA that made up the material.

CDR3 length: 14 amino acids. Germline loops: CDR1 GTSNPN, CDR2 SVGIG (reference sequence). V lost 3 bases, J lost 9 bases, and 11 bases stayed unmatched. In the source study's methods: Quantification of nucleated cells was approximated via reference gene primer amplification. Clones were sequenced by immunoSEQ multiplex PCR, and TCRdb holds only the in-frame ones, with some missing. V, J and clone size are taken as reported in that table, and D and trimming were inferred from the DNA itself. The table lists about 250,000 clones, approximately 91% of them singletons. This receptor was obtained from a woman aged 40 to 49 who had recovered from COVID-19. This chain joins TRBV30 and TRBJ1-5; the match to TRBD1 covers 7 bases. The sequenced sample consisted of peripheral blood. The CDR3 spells CAWSKRQGGGPQHF. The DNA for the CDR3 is TGTGCCTGGAGCAAAAGACAGGGTGGGGGGCCCCAGCATTTT. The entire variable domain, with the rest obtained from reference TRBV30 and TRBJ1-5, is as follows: SQTIHQWPATLVQPVGSPLSLECTVEGTSNPNLYWYRQAAGRGLQLLFYSVGIGQISSEVPQNLSASRPQDRQFILSSKKLLLSDSGFYLCAWSKRQGGGPQHFGDGTRLSIL.